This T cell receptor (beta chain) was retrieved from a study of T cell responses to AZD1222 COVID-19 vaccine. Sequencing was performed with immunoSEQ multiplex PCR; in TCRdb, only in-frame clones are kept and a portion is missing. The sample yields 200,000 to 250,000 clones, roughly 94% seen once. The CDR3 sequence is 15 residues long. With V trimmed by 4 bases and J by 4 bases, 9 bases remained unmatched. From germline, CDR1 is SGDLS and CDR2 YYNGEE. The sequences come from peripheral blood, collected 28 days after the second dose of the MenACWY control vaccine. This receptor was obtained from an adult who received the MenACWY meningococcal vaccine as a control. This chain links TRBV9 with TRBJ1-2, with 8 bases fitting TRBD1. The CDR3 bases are TGTGCCAGCAGCCCCCGGAGACAGGGGCCCTATGGCTACACCTTC. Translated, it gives CASSPRRQGPYGYTF.